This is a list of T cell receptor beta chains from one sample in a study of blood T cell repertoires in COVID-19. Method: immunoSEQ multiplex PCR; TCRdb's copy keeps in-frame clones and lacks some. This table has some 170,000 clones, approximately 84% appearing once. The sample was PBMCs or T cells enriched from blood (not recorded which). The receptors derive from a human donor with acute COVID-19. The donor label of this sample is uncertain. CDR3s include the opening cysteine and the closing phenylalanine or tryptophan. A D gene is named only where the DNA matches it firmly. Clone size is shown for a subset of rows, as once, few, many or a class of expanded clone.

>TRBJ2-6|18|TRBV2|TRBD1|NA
TGTGCCAGCGGTCACAGGACAGGGGGTGCCCCTGGGGCCAACGTCCTGACTTTC
CASGHRTGGAPGANVLTF
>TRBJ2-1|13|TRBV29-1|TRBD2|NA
TGCAGCGTCGGGACTAGCCGCTACAATGAGCAGTTCTTC
CSVGTSRYNEQFF
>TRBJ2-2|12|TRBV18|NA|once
TGTGCCAGCTCACCCCTCCCCGGGGAGCTGTTTTTT
CASSPLPGELFF
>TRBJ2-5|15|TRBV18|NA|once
TGTGCCAGCTCACCCCGAGGAGGCATCCAAGAGACCCAGTACTTC
CASSPRGGIQETQYF
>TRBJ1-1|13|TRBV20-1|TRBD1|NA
TGCAGTGCGAGTGGGACAGGCGTCGTTGGGGCTTTCTTT
CSASGTGVVGAFF
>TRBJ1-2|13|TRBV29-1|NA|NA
TGCAGCGTACGGTTAACAGGGTCCTATGGCTACACCTTC
CSVRLTGSYGYTF
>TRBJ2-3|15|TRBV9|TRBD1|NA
TGTGCCAGCAGCCTCCACAGGGGGGGCACAGATACGCAGTATTTT
CASSLHRGGTDTQYF
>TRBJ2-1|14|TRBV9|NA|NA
TGTGCCAGCAGCCCTAGGGGACTGAACAATGAGCAGTTCTTC
CASSPRGLNNEQFF
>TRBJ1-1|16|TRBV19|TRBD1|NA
TGTGCCAGTACCCCCTGGCGGGGACAGGGGAACACTGAAGCTTTCTTT
CASTPWRGQGNTEAFF
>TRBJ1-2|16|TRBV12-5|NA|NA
TGTGCTAGTGGTTTGTGGGTCGACTCGAACAAGGGGGGCTACACCTTC
CASGLWVDSNKGGYTF
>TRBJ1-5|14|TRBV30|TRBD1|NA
TGTGCCTGGAGTAAGGGACAGGTCCCCCAGCCCCAGCATTTT
CAWSKGQVPQPQHF
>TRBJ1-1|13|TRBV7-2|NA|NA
TGTGCCAGCAGCTTAGGGGGGGAACGAGAAGCTTTCTTT
CASSLGGEREAFF
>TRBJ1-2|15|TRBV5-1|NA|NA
TGCGCCAGCAGCTTGGACAGGGCTACTAACTATGGCTACACCTTC
CASSLDRATNYGYTF
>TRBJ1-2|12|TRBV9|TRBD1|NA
TGTGCCAGCAGCGCCACAGGGGCAGGCTACACCTTC
CASSATGAGYTF
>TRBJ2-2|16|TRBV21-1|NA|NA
TGTGCCAGCACTGAGGGAGTCGGGACAGACACCGGGGAGCTGTTTTTT
CASTEGVGTDTGELFF
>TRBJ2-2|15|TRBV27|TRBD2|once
TGTGCCAGCAAGTTGTTCGGGGGGGCCACCGGGGAGCTGTTTTTT
CASKLFGGATGELFF
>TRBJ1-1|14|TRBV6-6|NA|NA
TGTGCCAGCAGTTACTTAACGGGGGACACTGAAGCTTTCTTT
CASSYLTGDTEAFF
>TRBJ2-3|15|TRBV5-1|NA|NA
TGCGCCAGCAGCCCCGAAGGGGGTGGGGCAGATACGCAGTATTTT
CASSPEGGGADTQYF
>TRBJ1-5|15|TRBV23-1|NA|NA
TGCGCCAGCACCCCCACCAAACCCGGGGATCAGCCCCAGCATTTT
CASTPTKPGDQPQHF
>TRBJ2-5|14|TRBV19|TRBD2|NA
TGTGCCAGTATCGGCGGGGGGTACCAAGAGACCCAGTACTTC
CASIGGGYQETQYF
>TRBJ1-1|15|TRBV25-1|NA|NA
TGTGCCAGCAGTGAATTTGCAGGCCAAGAGACTGAAGCTTTCTTT
CASSEFAGQETEAFF
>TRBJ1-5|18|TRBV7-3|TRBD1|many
TGTGCCAGCAGCTTAAGGGGACAGGGGCCCGATATCAATCAGCCCCAGCATTTT
CASSLRGQGPDINQPQHF
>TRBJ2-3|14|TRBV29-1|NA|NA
TGCAGCGTTGACCCCAAAAGGGGAACAGATACGCAGTATTTT
CSVDPKRGTDTQYF
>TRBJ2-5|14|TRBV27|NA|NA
TGTGCCAGCAGCCCTCTGGGCAGGCGAGAGACCCAGTACTTC
CASSPLGRRETQYF
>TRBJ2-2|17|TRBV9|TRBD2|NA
TGTGCCAGCAGCGATCAAACCCGGGGGGGCCAGTACGGGGAGCTGTTTTTT
CASSDQTRGGQYGELFF
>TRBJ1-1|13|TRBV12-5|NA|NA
TGTGCTAGTGGTTTCGCCGGGAACACTGAAGCTTTCTTT
CASGFAGNTEAFF
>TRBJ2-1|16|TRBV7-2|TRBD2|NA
TGTGCCAGCAGCCTCCTCACTAGCGGGGCGTACAATGAGCAGTTCTTC
CASSLLTSGAYNEQFF
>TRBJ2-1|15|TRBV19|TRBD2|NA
TGTGCCAGTAGTATAGCTAGCGGGGGGAACAATGAGCAGTTCTTC
CASSIASGGNNEQFF
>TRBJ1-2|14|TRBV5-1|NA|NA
TGCGCCAGCAGCTTTTGGGAAGGGGACTATGGCCACACCTTC
CASSFWEGDYGHTF
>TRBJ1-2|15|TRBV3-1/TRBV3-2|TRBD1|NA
TGTGCCAGCAGCCAAGCACAGGGGGCGTTCTATGGCTACACCTTC
CASSQAQGAFYGYTF
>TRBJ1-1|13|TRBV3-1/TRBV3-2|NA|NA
TGTGCCAGCAGCCAATTCGTGACAAAAGAAGCTTTCTTT
CASSQFVTKEAFF
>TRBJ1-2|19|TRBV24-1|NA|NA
TGTGCCACCAGTGATCTGACACCACTAGGACAGCACTATAACTATGGCTACACCTTC
CATSDLTPLGQHYNYGYTF
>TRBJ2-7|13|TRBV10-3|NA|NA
TGTGCCATCAGCCGGGACACTTCCTACGAGCAGTACTTC
CAISRDTSYEQYF
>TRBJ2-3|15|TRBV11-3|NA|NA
TGTGCCAGCAGCTTAGGGCTAGCGAGCACAGATACGCAGTATTTT
CASSLGLASTDTQYF
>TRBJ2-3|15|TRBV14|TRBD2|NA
TGTGCCAGCAGCCTCTCTAGCGGTCGCGGTCATACGCAGTATTTT
CASSLSSGRGHTQYF
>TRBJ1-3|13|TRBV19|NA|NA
TGTGCCAGTAGTACGGACACCGGAAACACCATATATTTT
CASSTDTGNTIYF
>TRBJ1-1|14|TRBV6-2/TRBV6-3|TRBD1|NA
TGTGCCAGCAGTGCAGACAGGGGGAACACTGAAGCTTTCTTT
CASSADRGNTEAFF
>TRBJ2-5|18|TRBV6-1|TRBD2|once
TGTGCCAGCAGTGAACGGGGCCCGACTAGCGGGGGGCAAGAGACCCAGTACTTC
CASSERGPTSGGQETQYF
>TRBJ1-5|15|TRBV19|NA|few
TGTGCCAGTAGTATATCCCCTGAGGGCAATCAGCCCCAGCATTTT
CASSISPEGNQPQHF
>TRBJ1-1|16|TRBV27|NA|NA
TGTGCCAGCAGTTCCCACTCAGGGTCCCTTCTTTCTGAAGCTTTCTTT
CASSSHSGSLLSEAFF
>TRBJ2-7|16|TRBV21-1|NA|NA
TGTGCCAGCAGCAAAGTTGCGGGGGGGCCTTCCTTCGAGCAGTACTTC
CASSKVAGGPSFEQYF
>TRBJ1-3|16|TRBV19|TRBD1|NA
TGTGCCAGTAGGCCGGGACAGGGGGTCACTGGAAACACCATATATTTT
CASRPGQGVTGNTIYF
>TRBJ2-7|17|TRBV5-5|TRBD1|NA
TGTGCCAGCAGCTTGAGGTACACCGGGACAGTTCCCTACGAGCAGTACTTC
CASSLRYTGTVPYEQYF
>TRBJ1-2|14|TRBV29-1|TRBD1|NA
TGCAGCGTTGAAGCAGAGACAGGGGATAATGGCTACACCTTC
CSVEAETGDNGYTF
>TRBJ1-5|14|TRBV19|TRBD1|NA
TGTGCCAGTAGTCGACAGGGGCCCCATCAGCCCCAGCATTTT
CASSRQGPHQPQHF
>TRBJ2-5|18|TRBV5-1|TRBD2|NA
TGCGCCAGCAGCCCACTCGGGACTAGCGGAACCTGGAAAGAGACCCAGTACTTC
CASSPLGTSGTWKETQYF
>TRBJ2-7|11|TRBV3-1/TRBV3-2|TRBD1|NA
TGTGCCAGCAGCTTCGACAGGGACCAGTACTTC
CASSFDRDQYF
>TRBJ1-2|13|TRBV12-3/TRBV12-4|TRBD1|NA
TGTGCCAGCAGAGGGGGGACAGGTTGGGGCTACACCTTC
CASRGGTGWGYTF
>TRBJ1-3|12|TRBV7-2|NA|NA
TGTGCCAGCAGCCGCGGGGGAAACACCATATATTTT
CASSRGGNTIYF
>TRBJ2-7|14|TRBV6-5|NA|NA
TGTGCCAGCAGCGTGCAGGGAGGTACCTACGAGCAGTACTTC
CASSVQGGTYEQYF